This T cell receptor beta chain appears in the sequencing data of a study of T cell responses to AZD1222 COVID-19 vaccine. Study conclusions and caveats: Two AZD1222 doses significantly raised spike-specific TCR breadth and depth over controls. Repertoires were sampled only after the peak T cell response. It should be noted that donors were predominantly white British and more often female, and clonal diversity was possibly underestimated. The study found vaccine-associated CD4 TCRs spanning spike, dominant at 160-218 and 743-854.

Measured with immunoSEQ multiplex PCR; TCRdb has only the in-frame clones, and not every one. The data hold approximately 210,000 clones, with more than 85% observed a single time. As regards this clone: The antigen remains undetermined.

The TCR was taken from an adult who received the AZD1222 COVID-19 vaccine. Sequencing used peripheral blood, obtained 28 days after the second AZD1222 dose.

The CDR3 protein is CASSREAGVNTEAFF. The CDR3 coding sequence is TGTGCCAGCAGTCGGGAGGCGGGGGTTAACACTGAAGCTTTCTTT. The rearrangement links TRBV6-5 to TRBJ1-1; perhaps TRBD1 as D (5 bases). The CDR3 spans 15 residues. Deletions cut 5 bases from V and 2 bases from J, with 15 bases between. Germline V gene sequence: CDR1 MNHEY, CDR2 SVGAGI.